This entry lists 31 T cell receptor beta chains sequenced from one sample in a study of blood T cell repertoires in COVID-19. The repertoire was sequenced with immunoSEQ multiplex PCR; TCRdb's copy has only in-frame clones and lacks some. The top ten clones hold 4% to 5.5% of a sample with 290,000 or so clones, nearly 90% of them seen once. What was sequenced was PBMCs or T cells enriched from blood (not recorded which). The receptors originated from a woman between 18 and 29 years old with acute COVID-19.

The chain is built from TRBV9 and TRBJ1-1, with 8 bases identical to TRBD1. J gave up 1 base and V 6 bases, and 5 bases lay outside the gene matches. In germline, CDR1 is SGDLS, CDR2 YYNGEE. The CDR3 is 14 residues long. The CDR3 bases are TGTGCCAGCATGGGCCAGGGGGCGAACACTGAAGCTTTCTTT. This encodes CASMGQGANTEAFF.

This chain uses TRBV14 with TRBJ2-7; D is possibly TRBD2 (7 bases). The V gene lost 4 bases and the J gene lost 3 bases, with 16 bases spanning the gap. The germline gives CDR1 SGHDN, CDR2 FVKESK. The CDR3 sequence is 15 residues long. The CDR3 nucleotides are TGTGCCAGCAGCCCTGTGGGGGCGGGAGTCTACGAGCAGTACTTC. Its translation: CASSPVGAGVYEQYF.

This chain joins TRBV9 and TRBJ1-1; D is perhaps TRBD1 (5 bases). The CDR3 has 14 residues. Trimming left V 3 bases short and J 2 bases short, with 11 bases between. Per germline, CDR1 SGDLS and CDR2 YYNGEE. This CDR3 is CASSEVGGNTEAFF. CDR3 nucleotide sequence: TGTGCCAGCAGCGAAGTGGGGGGAAACACTGAAGCTTTCTTT.

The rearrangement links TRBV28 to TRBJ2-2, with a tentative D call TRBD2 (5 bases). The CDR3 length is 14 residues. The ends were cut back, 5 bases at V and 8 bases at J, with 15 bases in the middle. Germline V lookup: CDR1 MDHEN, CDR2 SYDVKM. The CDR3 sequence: CASSDDYSKGELFF. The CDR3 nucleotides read TGTGCCAGCAGTGATGACTATAGTAAGGGGGAGCTGTTTTTT.

The CDR3 DNA is TGTGCCAGCAGTTTATCACTAGCGGGCTACGAGCAGTACTTC. Its protein is CASSLSLAGYEQYF. The V and J genes are TRBV28 and TRBJ2-7; 9 bases fit TRBD2. The V segment lost 1 base and the J segment 3 bases; nucleotides outside the gene matches: 1. CDR1 MDHEN and CDR2 SYDVKM come from the germline V gene. This CDR3 has 14 amino acids.

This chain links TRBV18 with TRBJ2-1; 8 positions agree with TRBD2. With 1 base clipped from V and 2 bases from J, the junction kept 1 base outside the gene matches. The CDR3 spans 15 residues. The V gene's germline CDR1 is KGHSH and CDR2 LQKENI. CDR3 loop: CASSPLAGTYNEQFF. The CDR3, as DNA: TGTGCCAGCTCACCACTAGCGGGGACCTACAATGAGCAGTTCTTC.

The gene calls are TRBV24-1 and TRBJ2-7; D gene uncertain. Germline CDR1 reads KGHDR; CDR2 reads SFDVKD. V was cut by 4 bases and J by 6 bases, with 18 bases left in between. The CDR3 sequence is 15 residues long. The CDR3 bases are TGTGCCACCAGTGACCCCACGACCCCGTACAGCGAGCAGTACTTC. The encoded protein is CATSDPTTPYSEQYF.

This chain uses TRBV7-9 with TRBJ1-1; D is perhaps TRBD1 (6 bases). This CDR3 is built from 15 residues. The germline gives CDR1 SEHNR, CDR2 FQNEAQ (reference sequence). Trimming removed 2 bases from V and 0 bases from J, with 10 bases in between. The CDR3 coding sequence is TGTGCCAGCAGCTTATCTCAGGGGATGAACACTGAAGCTTTCTTT. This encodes CASSLSQGMNTEAFF.

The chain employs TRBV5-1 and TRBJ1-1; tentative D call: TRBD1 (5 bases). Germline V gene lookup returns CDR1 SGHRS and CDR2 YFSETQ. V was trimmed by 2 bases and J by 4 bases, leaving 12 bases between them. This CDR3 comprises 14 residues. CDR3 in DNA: TGCGCCAGCAGCTTCAGGGAGGGTAGCACTGAAGCTTTCTTT. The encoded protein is CASSFREGSTEAFF.

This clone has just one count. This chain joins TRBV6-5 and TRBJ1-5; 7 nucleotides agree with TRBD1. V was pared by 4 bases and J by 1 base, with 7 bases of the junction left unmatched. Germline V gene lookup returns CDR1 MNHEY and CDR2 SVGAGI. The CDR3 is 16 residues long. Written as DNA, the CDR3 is TGTGCCAGCAGTTCCCGACAGGGAGGCAGCAATCAGCCCCAGCATTTT. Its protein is CASSSRQGGSNQPQHF.

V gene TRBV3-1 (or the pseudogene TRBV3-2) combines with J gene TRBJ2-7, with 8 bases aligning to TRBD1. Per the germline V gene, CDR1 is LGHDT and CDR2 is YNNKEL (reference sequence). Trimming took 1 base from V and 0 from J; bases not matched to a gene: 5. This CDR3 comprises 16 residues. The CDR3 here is CASSQVARGLSYEQYF. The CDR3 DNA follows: TGTGCCAGCAGCCAAGTTGCCAGGGGGCTCTCCTACGAGCAGTACTTC.

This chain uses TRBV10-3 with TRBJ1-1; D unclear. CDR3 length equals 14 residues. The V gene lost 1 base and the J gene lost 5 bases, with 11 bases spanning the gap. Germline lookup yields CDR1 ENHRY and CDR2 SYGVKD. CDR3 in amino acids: CAISELEAETEAFF. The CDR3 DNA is TGTGCCATCAGTGAGTTAGAGGCTGAGACTGAAGCTTTCTTT.

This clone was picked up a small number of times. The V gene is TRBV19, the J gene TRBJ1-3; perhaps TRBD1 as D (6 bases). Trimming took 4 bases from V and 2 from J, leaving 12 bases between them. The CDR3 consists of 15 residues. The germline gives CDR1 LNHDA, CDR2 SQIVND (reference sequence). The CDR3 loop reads CASSSTGNPGNTIYF. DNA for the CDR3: TGTGCCAGTAGTAGTACAGGGAATCCTGGAAACACCATATATTTT.

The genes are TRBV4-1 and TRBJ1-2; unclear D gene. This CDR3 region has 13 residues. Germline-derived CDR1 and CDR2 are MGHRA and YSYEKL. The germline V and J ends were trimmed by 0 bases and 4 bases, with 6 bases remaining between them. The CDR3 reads CASSQESGYGYTF. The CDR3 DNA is TGCGCCAGCAGCCAAGAGAGCGGCTATGGCTACACCTTC.

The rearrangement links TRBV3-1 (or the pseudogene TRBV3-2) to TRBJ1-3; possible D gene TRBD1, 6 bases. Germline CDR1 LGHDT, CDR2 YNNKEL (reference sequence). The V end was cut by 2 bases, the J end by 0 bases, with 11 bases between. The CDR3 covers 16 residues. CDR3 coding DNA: TGTGCCAGCAGCCAAAATACAGGGTTCTCTGGAAACACCATATATTTT. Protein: CASSQNTGFSGNTIYF.

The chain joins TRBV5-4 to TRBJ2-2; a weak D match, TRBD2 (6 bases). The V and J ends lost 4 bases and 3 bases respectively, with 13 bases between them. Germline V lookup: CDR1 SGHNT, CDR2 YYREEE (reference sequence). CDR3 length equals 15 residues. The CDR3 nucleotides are TGTGCCAGCAGCAGGAGGGGCTACGACACCGGGGAGCTGTTTTTT. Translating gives CASSRRGYDTGELFF.

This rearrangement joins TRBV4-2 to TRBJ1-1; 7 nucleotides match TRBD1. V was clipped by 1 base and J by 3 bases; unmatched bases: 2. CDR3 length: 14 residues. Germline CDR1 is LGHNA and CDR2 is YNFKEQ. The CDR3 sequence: CASSQVQGYTEAFF. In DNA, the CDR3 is TGTGCCAGCAGCCAAGTACAGGGGTACACTGAAGCTTTCTTT.

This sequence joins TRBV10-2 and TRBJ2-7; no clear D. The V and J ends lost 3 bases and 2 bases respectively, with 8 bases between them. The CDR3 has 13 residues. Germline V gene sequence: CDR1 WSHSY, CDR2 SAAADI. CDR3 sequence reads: CASSDGWTYEQYF. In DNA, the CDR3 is TGCGCCAGCAGTGACGGGTGGACCTACGAGCAGTACTTC.

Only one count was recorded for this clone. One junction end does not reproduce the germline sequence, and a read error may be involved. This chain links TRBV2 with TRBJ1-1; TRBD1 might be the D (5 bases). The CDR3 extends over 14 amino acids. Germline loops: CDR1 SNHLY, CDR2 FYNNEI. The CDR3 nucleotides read TGTGCCAGCCTCGGCGAGCCAGGGAACCCTGAAGCTTTCTTT. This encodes CASLGEPGNPEAFF.

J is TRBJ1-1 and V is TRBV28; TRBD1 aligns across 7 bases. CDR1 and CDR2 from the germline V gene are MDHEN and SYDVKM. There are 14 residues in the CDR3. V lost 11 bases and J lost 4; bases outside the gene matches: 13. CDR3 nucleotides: TGTGCCGTTAAAAACAGGGGCGAGGGCACTGAAGCTTTCTTT. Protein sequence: CAVKNRGEGTEAFF. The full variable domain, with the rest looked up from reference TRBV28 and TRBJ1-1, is DVKVTQSSRYLVKRTGEKVFLECVQDMDHENMFWYRQDPGLGLRLIYFSYDVKMKEKGDIPEGYSVSREKKERFSLILESASTNQTSMYLCAVKNRGEGTEAFFGQGTRLTVV.

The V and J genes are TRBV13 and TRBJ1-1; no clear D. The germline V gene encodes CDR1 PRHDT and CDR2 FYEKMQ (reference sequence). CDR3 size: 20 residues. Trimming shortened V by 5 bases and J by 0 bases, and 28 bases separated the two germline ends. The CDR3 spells CASSQRLKTGIRRMNTEAFF. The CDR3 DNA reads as TGTGCCAGCAGCCAACGCTTGAAAACCGGGATAAGAAGGATGAACACTGAAGCTTTCTTT. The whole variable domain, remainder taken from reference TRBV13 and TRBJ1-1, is AAGVIQSPRHLIKEKRETATLKCYPIPRHDTVYWYQQGPGQDPQFLISFYEKMQSDKGSIPDRFSAQQFSDYHSELNMSSLELGDSALYFCASSQRLKTGIRRMNTEAFFGQGTRLTVV.

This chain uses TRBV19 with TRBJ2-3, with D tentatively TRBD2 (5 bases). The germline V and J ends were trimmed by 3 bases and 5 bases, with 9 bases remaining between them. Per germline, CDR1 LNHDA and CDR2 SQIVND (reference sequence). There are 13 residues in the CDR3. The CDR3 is CASSMGSRDTQYF. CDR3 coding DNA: TGTGCCAGTAGTATGGGGAGTAGAGATACGCAGTATTTT. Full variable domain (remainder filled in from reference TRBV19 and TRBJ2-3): DGGITQSPKYLFRKEGQNVTLSCEQNLNHDAMYWYRQDPGQGLRLIYYSQIVNDFQKGDIAEGYSVSREKKESFPLTVTSAQKNPTAFYLCASSMGSRDTQYFGPGTRLTVL.

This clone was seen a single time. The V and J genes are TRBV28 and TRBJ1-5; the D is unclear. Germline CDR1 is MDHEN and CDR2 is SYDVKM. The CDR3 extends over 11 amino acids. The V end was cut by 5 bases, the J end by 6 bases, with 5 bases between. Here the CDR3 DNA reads TGTGCCAGCAGTCTAACTCAGCCCCAGCATTTT. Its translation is CASSLTQPQHF.

The CDR3, as DNA: TGTGCCAGCAGCGCGACAGGGGCCCGCTACGAGCAGTACTTC. Translated, it gives CASSATGARYEQYF. V is TRBV7-9 and J is TRBJ2-7; 8 positions agree with TRBD1. Germline V gene lookup returns CDR1 SEHNR and CDR2 FQNEAQ (reference sequence). There are 14 residues in the CDR3. Losses at the gene ends were 5 bases for V and 3 bases for J; bases not matched to a gene: 6.

The CDR3 nucleotides read TGTGCCAGCATCCCTTGGACAGGGGGCTACGAGCAGTACTTC. It is translated as CASIPWTGGYEQYF. This chain connects TRBV28 to TRBJ2-7; 10 bases match TRBD1. CDR3 length: 14 amino acids. J gave up 3 bases and V 7 bases, and 6 bases lay outside the gene matches. Germline CDR1 and CDR2: MDHEN and SYDVKM.

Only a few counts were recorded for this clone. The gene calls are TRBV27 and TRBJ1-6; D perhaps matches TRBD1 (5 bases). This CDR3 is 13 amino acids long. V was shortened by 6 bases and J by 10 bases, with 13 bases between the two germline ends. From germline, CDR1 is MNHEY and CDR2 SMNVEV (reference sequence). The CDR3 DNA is TGTGCCAGCAGCAGGGAGGGTATCTCACCCCTCCACTTT. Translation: CASSREGISPLHF.

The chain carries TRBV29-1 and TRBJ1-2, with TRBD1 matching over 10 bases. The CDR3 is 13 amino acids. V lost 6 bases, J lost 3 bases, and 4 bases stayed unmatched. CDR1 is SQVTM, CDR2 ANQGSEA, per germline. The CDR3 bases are TGCAGCGTCTCGGACAGGGGGGACTATGGCTACACCTTC. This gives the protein CSVSDRGDYGYTF.

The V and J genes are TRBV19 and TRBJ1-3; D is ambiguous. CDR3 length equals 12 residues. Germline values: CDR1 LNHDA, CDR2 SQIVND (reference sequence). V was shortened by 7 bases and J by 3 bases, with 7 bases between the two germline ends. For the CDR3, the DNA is TGTGCCAGTATCGCCAGTGGAAACACCATATATTTT. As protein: CASIASGNTIYF.

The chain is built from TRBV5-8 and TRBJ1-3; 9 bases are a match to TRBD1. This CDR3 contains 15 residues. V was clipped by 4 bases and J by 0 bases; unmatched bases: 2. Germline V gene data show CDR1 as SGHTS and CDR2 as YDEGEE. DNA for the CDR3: TGTGCCAGCAGCCGGGACAGGGACTCTGGAAACACCATATATTTT. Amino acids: CASSRDRDSGNTIYF.

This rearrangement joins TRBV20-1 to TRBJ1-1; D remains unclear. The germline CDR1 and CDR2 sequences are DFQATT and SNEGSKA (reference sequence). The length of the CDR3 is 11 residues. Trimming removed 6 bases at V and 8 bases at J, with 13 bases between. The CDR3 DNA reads TGCAGTGCCCGTGGGCCGGGGGAAGCTTTCTTT. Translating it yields CSARGPGEAFF.

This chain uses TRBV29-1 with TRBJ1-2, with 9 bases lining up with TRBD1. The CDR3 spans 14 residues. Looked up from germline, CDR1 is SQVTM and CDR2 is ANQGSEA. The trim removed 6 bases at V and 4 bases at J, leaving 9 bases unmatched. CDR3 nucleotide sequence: TGCAGCGTCCGTGGGACAGGGAGAGGCTATGGCTACACCTTC. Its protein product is CSVRGTGRGYGYTF.